These 9 T cell receptor beta chains originate from one sample sequenced in a study of T-cell reconstitution after alpha-beta-depleted transplantation in children. A library of TCRbeta sequences, prepared with unique molecular identifiers, was generated. MiXCR, run by TCRdb on the PCR reads, gives a single entry per CDR3 protein. The sample holds hundreds of thousands of distinct CDR3 sequences, 13% seen once. The material sequenced was PBMCs, mostly from graft donor cells, taken 360 days after TCRalphabeta/CD19-depleted stem cell transplant. These receptors all stem from a male patient younger than 18 who had a stem cell transplant for acute myeloid leukemia, so the T cells may come from the graft donor.

This clonotype was seen more than once but under ten times. The genes are TRBV20-1 and TRBJ2-1; either TRBD1 or TRBD2 may supply D (6 bases each). The V and J ends lost 0 bases and 4 bases respectively, with 16 bases between them. This CDR3 is 16 amino acids long. Germline values: CDR1 DFQATT, CDR2 SNEGSKA (reference sequence). CDR3 sequence reads: CSARDPTRGVYNEQFF. In DNA form, the CDR3 reads TGCAGTGCTAGAGATCCCACTAGGGGGGTGTACAATGAGCAGTTCTTC.

The genes are TRBV27 and TRBJ2-1, with 12 bases fitting TRBD2. Germline V gives CDR1 MNHEY, CDR2 SMNVEV (reference sequence). The CDR3 has 17 amino acids. V was pared by 3 bases and J by 10 bases, with 13 bases of the junction left unmatched. CDR3 DNA sequence: TGTGCCAGCAGTTTTCGGCTAGCGGGAGGGCGGGGTGGAGAGCAGTTCTTC. Translated, it gives CASSFRLAGGRGGEQFF.

V and J are TRBV28 and TRBJ2-1; D remains unclear. CDR1 is MDHEN and CDR2 is SYDVKM in the germline V gene. The V end lost 2 bases, the J end lost 2 bases, and 4 bases lay between the germline ends. The CDR3 consists of 13 residues. In DNA, the CDR3 is TGTGCCAGCAGTTTAGTGGCCTACAATGAGCAGTTCTTC. Its translation is CASSLVAYNEQFF. The variable domain in full, with the rest retrieved from reference TRBV28 and TRBJ2-1, is DVKVTQSSRYLVKRTGEKVFLECVQDMDHENMFWYRQDPGLGLRLIYFSYDVKMKEKGDIPEGYSVSREKKERFSLILESASTNQTSMYLCASSLVAYNEQFFGPGTRLTVL.

In this sample, this clonotype turned up a few times. The gene calls are TRBV3-1 and TRBJ2-5; D is unclear. CDR3 length: 13 amino acids. Deletions cut 1 base from V and 2 bases from J, with 5 bases between. From germline, CDR1 is LGHDT and CDR2 YNNKEL (reference sequence). CDR3 coding DNA: TGTGCCAGCAGCCAAGGTATTCAAGAGACCCAGTACTTC. Its protein is CASSQGIQETQYF.

In its sample, this clonotype was seen many times. The gene calls are TRBV12-3 or TRBV12-4 and TRBJ2-1; D uncertain. The CDR3 is 12 residues long. V gave up 1 base and J gave up 7 bases, with 5 bases separating them. The CDR3 loop reads CASSLETNEQFF. In DNA form, the CDR3 reads TGTGCCAGCAGTTTAGAGACGAATGAGCAGTTCTTC.

The rearrangement links TRBV15 to TRBJ2-7; D tentatively reads TRBD1 or TRBD2 (5 bases each). The V gene's germline CDR1 is LNHNV and CDR2 YYDKDF (reference sequence). The ends were cut back, 0 bases at V and 1 base at J, with 13 bases in the middle. The CDR3 contains 16 residues. CDR3 sequence (DNA): TGTGCCACCAGCAGAGATTCCGGGGCTAATTCCTACGAGCAGTACTTC. It translates to CATSRDSGANSYEQYF.

This clonotype was counted only a few times. The chain is built from TRBV12-3 or TRBV12-4 and TRBJ2-1, with D unclear. V was cut by 6 bases and J by 4 bases, with 16 bases left in between. The CDR3 runs to 15 residues. The CDR3 DNA reads as TGTGCCAGCAGACCAGACTCCCGTCAATACAATGAGCAGTTCTTC. Translating it yields CASRPDSRQYNEQFF.

This clonotype has only a few counts. The J gene is TRBJ2-7, the V gene TRBV12-3 or TRBV12-4; no firm D call. V lost 5 bases and J lost 5, with 10 bases in between. This CDR3 comprises 12 residues. The DNA for the CDR3 is TGTGCCAGCAGTCTCCCCCAAAACGAGCAGTACTTC. Protein product: CASSLPQNEQYF.

This clonotype has only a few counts. This sequence joins TRBV5-1 and TRBJ2-7; TRBD2 matches at 10 bases. The CDR3 sequence is 14 residues long. Germline V lookup: CDR1 SGHRS, CDR2 YFSETQ. V lost 6 bases, J lost 3 bases, and 6 bases stayed unmatched. CDR3 sequence reads: CASTPTSGNYEQYF. As DNA, the CDR3 is TGCGCCAGCACCCCTACTAGCGGGAACTACGAGCAGTACTTC. Full variable domain (missing parts from reference TRBV5-1 and TRBJ2-7): KAGVTQTPRYLIKTRGQQVTLSCSPISGHRSVSWYQQTPGQGLQFLFEYFSETQRNKGNFPGRFSGRQFSNSRSEMNVSTLELGDSALYLCASTPTSGNYEQYFGPGTRLTVT.